This paragraph covers one T cell receptor (beta chain) sequence. Antigen unknown. Sequencing used immunoSEQ multiplex PCR; TCRdb keeps in-frame clones, though not all of them. The table lists roughly 140,000 clones, about 89% of them singletons. This specimen comes from a study of T cell responses to AZD1222 COVID-19 vaccine. Study background: Second-dose groups at about 4 or about 12 weeks were pooled.

The study's findings and limits: Sampling that yielded the repertoires occurred only after the peak T cell response. Receipt of two AZD1222 doses was followed by a rise in Spike-specific TCR breadth and depth. White British donors predominated, females outnumbered males, and clonal diversity was possibly underestimated.

The germline V and J ends were trimmed by 5 bases and 10 bases, with 23 bases remaining between them. This CDR3 contains 15 residues. Germline assignment: CDR1 MGHRA and CDR2 YSYEKL. This receptor was taken from an adult in good health. The material sequenced was peripheral blood, taken on day 0 of AZD1222 vaccination. The chain has TRBV4-1 and TRBJ1-1; tentatively, D is TRBD1 (5 bases). The CDR3 spells CASSYQGLLGDAAFF. The CDR3 DNA follows: TGCGCCAGCAGCTACCAAGGATTGTTGGGGGACGCAGCTTTCTTT.